This entry lists 20 T cell receptor beta chains sequenced from one sample in a study of T-cell memory formation after mild COVID-19. TCRdb itself ran the 5' RACE reads through MiXCR, one entry per CDR3 protein. The sample includes hundreds of thousands of distinct CDR3 sequences, roughly 18% of them seen just once. Specimen: PBMCs or a T cell subset sorted from them (not recorded which). These receptors came from an adult woman who had mild COVID-19 (a few samples of this study predate the infection). Cell type and time point are not known.

This clonotype was counted only a few times. The chain's CDR3 is CSVALWDRGPENTGELFF. The CDR3 region has the DNA TGCAGCGTTGCGTTATGGGACAGGGGGCCCGAGAACACCGGGGAGCTGTTTTTT. This chain links TRBV29-1 with TRBJ2-2; 12 positions agree with TRBD1. The CDR3 covers 18 residues. The ends lost 4 bases at V and 1 base at J; junction bases unmatched: 10. Looked up from germline, CDR1 is SQVTM and CDR2 is ANQGSEA.

There are a few counts of this clonotype. The chain uses TRBV6-5 and TRBJ2-2; D perhaps matches TRBD1 (5 bases). There are 18 residues in the CDR3. Germline V gene sequence: CDR1 MNHEY, CDR2 SVGAGI. Trimming shortened V by 2 bases and J by 0 bases, and 16 bases separated the two germline ends. This CDR3 is CASSYVGRVDANTGELFF. The CDR3 bases are TGTGCCAGCAGTTACGTCGGCAGGGTAGACGCGAACACCGGGGAGCTGTTTTTT.

The chain recombines TRBV19 with TRBJ2-7, with unresolved D. CDR3 length equals 15 residues. Germline loops: CDR1 LNHDA, CDR2 SQIVND (reference sequence). V lost 6 bases to trimming and J lost 3 bases, with 18 bases between them. The CDR3 coding sequence is TGTGCCAGTAGGTCTATGACGGGCAAGGGCTACGAGCAGTACTTC. Translation: CASRSMTGKGYEQYF.

The genes are TRBV3-1 and TRBJ2-1; D unclear. This CDR3 is 12 amino acids long. The V end lost 4 bases, the J end lost 12 bases, and 13 bases lay between the germline ends. CDR1 and CDR2 from the germline V gene are LGHDT and YNNKEL (reference sequence). CDR3: CASSPARRVQFF. The CDR3 DNA sequence: TGTGCCAGCAGCCCCGCCCGGCGAGTGCAGTTCTTC.

V usage is TRBV14 and J usage is TRBJ1-2, with TRBD1 matching 12 bases. The CDR3 runs to 19 residues. Germline loops: CDR1 SGHDN, CDR2 FVKESK. V shed 2 bases, J shed 2 bases, and the junction held 12 bases outside the gene matches. CDR3 region: CASSQMKPGQGARNYGYTF. CDR3 DNA: TGTGCCAGCAGCCAAATGAAGCCGGGACAGGGGGCGAGAAACTATGGCTACACCTTC.

This clonotype was counted at least ten times. This chain joins TRBV19 and TRBJ1-1, with no clear D. V gave up 5 bases and J gave up 6 bases, with 16 bases separating them. CDR1 is LNHDA and CDR2 is SQIVND in the germline V gene (reference sequence). The CDR3 is made up of 14 amino acids. The chain's CDR3 is CASSVASGVPEAFF. The CDR3 nucleotides read TGTGCCAGTAGTGTGGCCTCGGGTGTTCCTGAAGCTTTCTTT. Complete variable domain (other parts from reference TRBV19 and TRBJ1-1): DGGITQSPKYLFRKEGQNVTLSCEQNLNHDAMYWYRQDPGQGLRLIYYSQIVNDFQKGDIAEGYSVSREKKESFPLTVTSAQKNPTAFYLCASSVASGVPEAFFGQGTRLTVV.

This clonotype was counted between two and nine times. The chain links TRBV7-2 to TRBJ2-1; weak D call: TRBD2 (9 bases). Trimming shortened V by 7 bases and J by 9 bases, and 22 bases separated the two germline ends. The CDR3 contains 15 residues. CDR1 and CDR2 (germline): SGHTA, FQGNSA. CDR3 protein: CASNQGASGNTEQFF. The CDR3 bases are TGTGCCAGCAACCAGGGGGCTAGCGGGAATACTGAGCAGTTCTTC.

DNA of the CDR3: TGCGCCAGCAGCCAAGAACCGCAGGGGGCGAACACCGGGGAGCTGTTTTTT. This gives the protein CASSQEPQGANTGELFF. V usage is TRBV4-1 and J usage is TRBJ2-2; 7 bases match TRBD1. The trim removed 0 bases at V and 0 bases at J, leaving 4 bases unmatched. This CDR3 comprises 17 residues. The V gene's germline CDR1 is MGHRA and CDR2 YSYEKL.

This clonotype showed up just a few times. As DNA, the CDR3 is TGCGCCAGCAGCTTGGAGGCAGATCAGCCCCAGCATTTT. It translates to CASSLEADQPQHF. This chain uses TRBV5-1 with TRBJ1-5; D gene uncertain. Trimming took 0 bases from V and 5 from J, leaving 6 bases between them. The CDR3 runs 13 residues. CDR1 is SGHRS, CDR2 YFSETQ, per germline. The full variable domain, its missing parts supplied by reference TRBV5-1 and TRBJ1-5, is KAGVTQTPRYLIKTRGQQVTLSCSPISGHRSVSWYQQTPGQGLQFLFEYFSETQRNKGNFPGRFSGRQFSNSRSEMNVSTLELGDSALYLCASSLEADQPQHFGDGTRLSIL.

This rearrangement joins TRBV12-5 to TRBJ1-5; D might be TRBD1 (5 bases). The CDR3 totals 17 residues. CDR1 and CDR2 (germline): LGHNT, FRNRAP. The ends were cut back, 0 bases at V and 1 base at J, with 13 bases in the middle. The CDR3 region has the DNA TGTGCTAGTGGTTTGGTACGTGCCCGGGGGAGCAATCAGCCCCAGCATTTT. Translating it yields CASGLVRARGSNQPQHF.

The V and J genes are TRBV6-5 and TRBJ2-2, with 11 bases matching TRBD2. The length of the CDR3 is 16 residues. Unmatched junction bases numbered 9, after V lost 4 bases and J lost 8 bases. The V gene's germline CDR1 is MNHEY and CDR2 SVGAGI. CDR3 loop: CASSSLAGGPGGELFF. Here the CDR3 DNA reads TGTGCCAGCAGTTCTTTAGCGGGAGGGCCAGGTGGGGAGCTGTTTTTT.

A few counts support this clonotype. This sequence joins TRBV9 and TRBJ2-3, with 8 bases identical to TRBD2. The CDR3 spans 16 residues. The germline V gene has CDR1 SGDLS and CDR2 YYNGEE. V shed 0 bases, J shed 4 bases, and the junction held 7 bases outside the gene matches. Here the CDR3 reads CASSVVGGGIADTQYF. The DNA of the CDR3 is TGTGCCAGCAGCGTAGTTGGCGGGGGGATCGCAGATACGCAGTATTTT.

J is TRBJ2-1 and V is TRBV6-2 or TRBV6-3; D is uncertain. Germline lookup yields CDR1 MNHEY and CDR2 SVGEGT. V dropped 0 bases and J dropped 7 bases, with 7 bases sitting between them. The CDR3 has 13 amino acids. In nucleotides, the CDR3 is TGTGCCAGCAGTTACTCATTAGGGAATGAGCAGTTCTTC. This translates into CASSYSLGNEQFF.

This clonotype was seen only a few times. The rearrangement joins TRBV3-1 to TRBJ1-2, with D tentatively TRBD1 (5 bases). Germline values: CDR1 LGHDT, CDR2 YNNKEL (reference sequence). V lost 1 base and J lost 4, with 16 bases in between. CDR3 size: 16 residues. DNA for the CDR3: TGTGCCAGCAGCCAAGGAGGGAGGGGTGCCCCCTATGGCTACACCTTC. Translated: CASSQGGRGAPYGYTF.

This clonotype turned up a few times. The gene calls are TRBV6-5 and TRBJ1-6; 11 nucleotides align to TRBD1. Germline CDR1 and CDR2: MNHEY and SVGAGI. J was trimmed by 5 bases and V by 5 bases; bases with no gene match: 8. The CDR3 is made up of 17 amino acids. Here the CDR3 reads CASSNYGTGGNNSPLHF. The CDR3 nucleotides read TGTGCCAGCAGTAACTACGGGACAGGGGGGAATAATTCACCCCTCCACTTT.

The V and J genes are TRBV13 and TRBJ2-7; 9 bases are a match to TRBD2. Germline lookup yields CDR1 PRHDT and CDR2 FYEKMQ (reference sequence). This CDR3 has 18 residues. V shed 3 bases, J shed 0 bases, and the junction held 12 bases outside the gene matches. In DNA form, the CDR3 reads TGTGCCAGCAGCTTTCGGGGACTAGCCCGGGGGGGCTCCTACGAGCAGTACTTC. This translates into CASSFRGLARGGSYEQYF.

Only a few counts were recorded for this clonotype. The rearrangement links TRBV12-3 or TRBV12-4 to TRBJ1-2, with 7 bases that match TRBD1. V lost 3 bases, J lost 8 bases, and 3 bases stayed unmatched. CDR3 length: 12 amino acids. The CDR3 sequence is CASSFRGMGYTF. The CDR3 DNA sequence: TGTGCCAGCAGTTTCAGGGGGATGGGCTACACCTTC.

In its sample, this clonotype was seen a few times. CDR3: CSVVGQADEQYF. The DNA of the CDR3 is TGCAGCGTAGTGGGACAGGCCGACGAGCAGTACTTC. The rearrangement uses TRBV29-1 and TRBJ2-7; 8 bases fit TRBD1. There are 12 residues in the CDR3. V gave up 6 bases and J gave up 5 bases; unmatched junction bases: 6. CDR1 and CDR2 (germline): SQVTM, ANQGSEA.

This clonotype was detected only a few times. The chain combines TRBV5-1 with TRBJ2-5; D is ambiguous. The CDR3 contains 13 residues. V lost 4 bases and J lost 2, with 9 bases in between. The germline CDR1 and CDR2 sequences are SGHRS and YFSETQ. In DNA, the CDR3 is TGCGCCAGCAGCCAACAGCGTCAAGAGACCCAGTACTTC. The encoded protein is CASSQQRQETQYF.

This chain links TRBV5-6 with TRBJ2-7, with 9 bases fitting TRBD1. J gave up 4 bases and V 1 base, and 12 bases lay outside the gene matches. The CDR3 is made up of 17 amino acids. Per germline, CDR1 SGHDT and CDR2 YYEEEE. The CDR3 DNA sequence: TGTGCCAGCAGCTTGAGGAGCTTACAGGACAGGGGTTACGAGCAGTACTTC. Translated: CASSLRSLQDRGYEQYF.